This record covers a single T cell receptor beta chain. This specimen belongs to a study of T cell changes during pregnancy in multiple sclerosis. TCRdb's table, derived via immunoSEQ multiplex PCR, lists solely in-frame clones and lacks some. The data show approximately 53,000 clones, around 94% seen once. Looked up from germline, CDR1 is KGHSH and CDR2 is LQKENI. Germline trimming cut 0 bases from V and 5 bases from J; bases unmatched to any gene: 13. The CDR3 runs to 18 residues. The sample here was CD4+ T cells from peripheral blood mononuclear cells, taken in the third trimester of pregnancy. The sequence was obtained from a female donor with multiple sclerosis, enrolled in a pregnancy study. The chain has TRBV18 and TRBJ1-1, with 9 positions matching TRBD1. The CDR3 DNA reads TGTGCCAGCTCACCACCGAGCACAGGGGGCCGGGGGAGGACTGAAGCTTTCTTT. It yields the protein CASSPPSTGGRGRTEAFF.